These T cell receptor beta chains were read from a single sample in a study of T cell responses to AZD1222 COVID-19 vaccine. This table comes from immunoSEQ multiplex PCR, and its TCRdb copy is limited to in-frame clones, with some not included. This table has around 99,000 clones, over 80% appearing once. The specimen comprised peripheral blood, sampled on day 0 of AZD1222 vaccination. The receptors were sampled from an adult in good health. CDR3s include the opening cysteine and the closing phenylalanine or tryptophan. A D gene is named only where the DNA matches it firmly. Some rows mark clone size as missing; the rest say once, few, many or name a class of expanded clone.

j_call,v_call,clone_size,d_call,cdr3_aa,cdr3_nt
TRBJ1-1,TRBV2,-,-,CASSEYRGNTEAFF,TGTGCCAGCAGTGAATACCGGGGGAACACTGAAGCTTTCTTT
TRBJ1-2,TRBV14,-,TRBD1,CASSPQGALGYTF,TGTGCCAGCAGCCCACAGGGGGCTTTAGGCTACACCTTC
TRBJ2-3,TRBV10-2,-,-,CASRDPRDTQYF,TGCGCCAGCAGGGACCCTCGGGATACGCAGTATTTT
TRBJ1-1,TRBV6-5,-,-,CASSLGQNTEAFF,TGTGCCAGCAGCCTTGGACAGAATACTGAAGCTTTCTTT
TRBJ2-5,TRBV7-3,-,TRBD1,CASSSVGTGRQETQYF,TGTGCCAGCAGCTCCGTGGGGACAGGTCGGCAAGAGACCCAGTACTTC
TRBJ1-2,TRBV5-5,-,-,CASSLDRLNYGYTF,TGTGCCAGCAGCTTGGATAGACTCAACTATGGCTACACCTTC
TRBJ2-2,TRBV9,once,TRBD2,CASSVPAGGPGTGELFF,TGTGCCAGCAGCGTACCAGCGGGGGGGCCGGGCACCGGGGAGCTGTTTTTT
TRBJ2-1,TRBV18,once,TRBD2,CASSPELAVYNEQFF,TGTGCCAGCTCACCTGAACTAGCGGTATACAATGAGCAGTTCTTC
TRBJ2-2,TRBV7-2,-,-,CASSLEQGTMTGELFF,TGTGCCAGCAGCTTAGAGCAGGGCACCATGACCGGGGAGCTGTTTTTT
TRBJ1-6,TRBV25-1,-,TRBD1,CASSLDRGNHNSPLHF,TGTGCCAGCAGTTTGGACAGGGGCAACCATAATTCACCCCTCCACTTT
TRBJ1-6,TRBV11-2,-,TRBD1,CASSTLDRGSPLHF,TGTGCCAGCAGCACACTCGACAGGGGTTCACCCCTCCACTTT
TRBJ1-2,TRBV10-3,-,TRBD1,CAISDSTGPNYGYTF,TGTGCCATCAGTGATTCGACAGGGCCCAACTATGGCTACACCTTC
TRBJ2-1,TRBV20-1,-,-,CSATPGPEQFF,TGCAGTGCTACACCGGGACCGGAGCAGTTCTTC
TRBJ1-2,TRBV12-3/TRBV12-4,-,-,CASRRASNYGYTF,TGTGCCAGCAGAAGGGCGTCTAACTATGGCTACACCTTC
TRBJ2-4,TRBV12-5,-,-,CASGLTTPADIQYF,TGTGCTAGTGGTTTGACCACACCTGCCGACATTCAGTACTTC
TRBJ1-2,TRBV3-1/TRBV3-2,-,-,CASNDKRGGIYGYTF,TGTGCCAGCAACGACAAACGGGGTGGCATCTATGGCTACACCTTC
TRBJ1-5,TRBV5-6,-,-,CASSFSGDWYSNQPQHF,TGTGCCAGCAGCTTTTCAGGGGATTGGTATAGCAATCAGCCCCAGCATTTT
TRBJ2-3,TRBV6-5,-,-,CASNRLTDTQYF,TGTGCCAGCAATAGGCTCACAGATACGCAGTATTTT
TRBJ2-7,TRBV7-9,-,TRBD2,CASSHRTSGHHEQYF,TGTGCCAGCAGCCATCGGACTAGCGGGCACCACGAGCAGTACTTC
TRBJ1-2,TRBV18,-,TRBD1,CASSSGQGAYYGYTF,TGTGCCAGCTCATCCGGACAGGGTGCATACTATGGCTACACCTTC
TRBJ1-1,TRBV6-5,once,-,CASRTIGDEAFF,TGTGCCAGCAGAACAATAGGGGATGAAGCTTTCTTT
TRBJ1-3,TRBV5-1,-,TRBD1,CASRRTGFTGNTIYF,TGCGCCAGCCGCAGGACAGGGTTTACTGGAAACACCATATATTTT
TRBJ2-7,TRBV24-1,-,-,CATSDSGEGHNEQYF,TGTGCCACCAGTGATTCAGGGGAGGGCCACAACGAGCAGTACTTC
TRBJ1-2,TRBV6-5,-,-,CASSAAGPRYGYTF,TGTGCCAGCAGCGCGGCCGGACCGCGTTATGGCTACACCTTC
TRBJ1-5,TRBV19,-,-,CASSIPGDQPQHF,TGTGCCAGTAGTATACCCGGGGATCAGCCCCAGCATTTT
TRBJ1-1,TRBV27,-,-,CASLLTGTNTEAFF,TGTGCCAGCTTACTTACAGGGACAAACACTGAAGCTTTCTTT
TRBJ2-1,TRBV5-1,-,TRBD2,CASSLRTSGTSGQLNDNEQFF,TGCGCCAGCAGCCTGCGAACTTCCGGGACTAGCGGCCAACTTAACGACAATGAGCAGTTCTTC
TRBJ1-1,TRBV4-2,-,-,CASSHLERANTEAFF,TGTGCCAGCAGCCACCTGGAGAGGGCCAACACTGAAGCTTTCTTT
TRBJ2-7,TRBV10-3,-,TRBD1,CAISDLQGALEQYF,TGTGCCATCAGTGACCTACAGGGGGCGTTGGAGCAGTACTTC
TRBJ2-7,TRBV10-1,-,-,CASSDFGTYSYEQYF,TGCGCCAGCAGTGACTTCGGGACGTACTCCTACGAGCAGTACTTC
TRBJ1-1,TRBV7-9,-,TRBD1,CASSRDRGMNTEAFF,TGTGCCAGCAGCCGGGACAGGGGTATGAACACTGAAGCTTTCTTT
TRBJ2-7,TRBV2,-,-,CASSDQGRIYEQYF,TGTGCCAGCAGTGACCAGGGGCGGATCTACGAGCAGTACTTC
TRBJ1-1,TRBV6-5,-,-,CASSYSRSGDTEAFF,TGTGCCAGCAGTTACTCCCGTTCCGGGGACACTGAAGCTTTCTTT
TRBJ1-2,TRBV6-2/TRBV6-3,-,-,CASSYRVTSGGYTF,TGTGCCAGCAGTTATCGGGTTACCTCGGGTGGCTACACCTTC
TRBJ2-1,TRBV7-2,few,TRBD2,CASPQGLAGGGEQFF,TGTGCCAGCCCTCAGGGACTAGCGGGTGGTGGTGAGCAGTTCTTC
TRBJ2-2,TRBV5-4,once,-,CASSHNEGTNTGELFF,TGTGCCAGCAGCCACAACGAGGGGACGAACACCGGGGAGCTGTTTTTT
TRBJ1-2,TRBV30,-,-,CAWSVGGVRSGYTF,TGTGCCTGGAGTGTTGGGGGCGTGAGGAGCGGCTACACCTTC
TRBJ1-3,TRBV10-1,once,-,CASSNTGTRLFSGNTIYF,TGCGCCAGCAGTAACACCGGGACCCGGCTCTTCTCTGGAAACACCATATATTTT
TRBJ2-1,TRBV11-3,-,TRBD1,CASSLGTGGYNEQFF,TGTGCCAGCAGCTTAGGGACAGGGGGTTACAATGAGCAGTTCTTC
TRBJ2-1,TRBV15,-,TRBD2,CATSRPGGRTAYNEQFF,TGTGCCACCAGCAGGCCCGGGGGGAGGACTGCCTACAATGAGCAGTTCTTC
TRBJ2-7,TRBV5-4,-,TRBD2,CASSLSLAGVLGEQYF,TGTGCCAGCAGCTTGTCACTAGCGGGAGTATTGGGGGAGCAGTACTTC
TRBJ2-1,TRBV19,-,-,CASSKSHSSYNEQFF,TGTGCCAGTAGTAAATCTCACAGCTCCTACAATGAGCAGTTCTTC
TRBJ1-5,TRBV2,-,TRBD1,CASSETGRYQPQHF,TGTGCCAGCAGTGAGACAGGGAGGTATCAGCCCCAGCATTTT
TRBJ2-5,TRBV5-1,-,-,CASSLGTGSSQETQYF,TGCGCCAGCAGCTTGGGTACGGGATCAAGCCAAGAGACCCAGTACTTC
TRBJ2-1,TRBV2,once,-,CASISGTGAYNEQFF,TGTGCCAGCATATCCGGGACTGGGGCCTACAATGAGCAGTTCTTC
TRBJ2-3,TRBV3-1/TRBV3-2,-,-,CASSQAPPPDTQYF,TGTGCCAGCAGCCAAGCCCCACCCCCAGATACGCAGTATTTT
TRBJ1-5,TRBV7-2,-,-,CASSRSRGTFDSNQPQHF,TGTGCCAGCAGCCGGTCACGGGGTACCTTCGATAGCAATCAGCCCCAGCATTTT
TRBJ2-5,TRBV5-8,-,TRBD1,CASSPTGGLKETQYF,TGTGCCAGCAGCCCGACAGGGGGCTTGAAAGAGACCCAGTACTTC
TRBJ1-6,TRBV6-5,-,-,CASSYSSGSYNSPLHF,TGTGCCAGCAGTTACTCTTCAGGCTCCTATAATTCACCCCTCCACTTT
TRBJ1-1,TRBV7-8,-,-,CASSLEARWTEAFF,TGTGCCAGCAGCTTAGAGGCCAGATGGACTGAAGCTTTCTTT
TRBJ1-1,TRBV7-8,-,TRBD1,CASRVGLQGDQAFF,TGTGCCAGCAGGGTAGGATTGCAGGGGGATCAAGCTTTCTTT
TRBJ2-6,TRBV27,-,-,CASSLGRSGANVLTF,TGTGCCAGCAGTTTAGGGCGCTCTGGGGCCAACGTCCTGACTTTC
TRBJ1-2,TRBV5-4,-,-,CASSLVDSNYGYTF,TGTGCCAGCAGCTTGGTTGATTCAAACTATGGCTACACCTTC
TRBJ1-1,TRBV19,-,-,CASSIYRNTEAFF,TGTGCCAGTAGTATTTATCGGAACACTGAAGCTTTCTTT
TRBJ1-6,TRBV30,-,-,CAWSVAFWDSYNSPLHF,TGTGCCTGGAGTGTCGCTTTTTGGGATTCCTATAATTCACCCCTCCACTTT
TRBJ2-3,TRBV4-2,-,TRBD1,CASSPWTGGSTDTQYF,TGTGCCAGCAGCCCATGGACAGGGGGAAGCACAGATACGCAGTATTTT
TRBJ1-2,TRBV6-5,-,-,CASSYSGGIYGYTF,TGTGCCAGCAGTTACTCGGGGGGGATCTATGGCTACACCTTC
TRBJ2-1,TRBV14,once,TRBD1,CASSLDRGSIDEQFF,TGTGCCAGCAGCCTGGACAGGGGATCGATCGATGAGCAGTTCTTC
TRBJ1-5,TRBV6-5,-,-,CASSYSLPDSHQPQHF,TGTGCCAGCAGTTACTCCCTACCCGACAGTCATCAGCCCCAGCATTTT